These T cell receptor beta chains were read from a single sample in a study of T-cell memory formation after mild COVID-19. Each CDR3 protein gets one entry after TCRdb re-called the 5' RACE reads with MiXCR. The table shows a few hundred thousand distinct CDR3 sequences, with 20% to 25% occurring only once. The sample consisted of PBMCs or a T cell subset sorted from them (not recorded which). The receptor source for this set is a man aged 18 to 30 who had mild COVID-19 (a few samples of this study predate the infection). Cell type and time point are not known. The CDR3 runs from the conserved cysteine through the conserved F or W. Each record gives: V gene, J gene, clone size, D gene, CDR3 DNA, CDR3 protein. The D gene is left open where the match is weak. Clone size is not always given. Where it is, it says once, few, many or a class for expanded clones.

V: TRBV7-8; J: TRBJ2-1; size: few; D: .; DNA: TGTGCCAGCAGCTCGTCGACAGGATGGAATGAGCAGTTCTTC; CDR3: CASSSSTGWNEQFF
V: TRBV29-1; J: TRBJ1-5; size: few; D: .; DNA: TGCAGCGCCCGATCAGACAGTGGGCAGCCCCAGCATTTT; CDR3: CSARSDSGQPQHF
V: TRBV7-3; J: TRBJ2-1; size: few; D: TRBD2; DNA: TGTGCCAGCAGCTCTAGCGGTCCCGGGGATGAGCAGTTCTTC; CDR3: CASSSSGPGDEQFF
V: TRBV19; J: TRBJ2-1; size: .; D: TRBD2; DNA: TGTGCCAGTGCGCCCCGAAAGACGGGAGGAATCAATGAGCAGTTCTTC; CDR3: CASAPRKTGGINEQFF
V: TRBV6-2/TRBV6-3; J: TRBJ2-1; size: many; D: TRBD1; DNA: TGTGCCAGCAGTTCCGGGACAGGGATCAATGAGCAGTTCTTC; CDR3: CASSSGTGINEQFF
V: TRBV18; J: TRBJ1-2; size: .; D: .; DNA: TGTGCCAGCTCACCCAGACCGTGGGTCGGCTACACCTTC; CDR3: CASSPRPWVGYTF
V: TRBV29-1; J: TRBJ2-1; size: few; D: TRBD2; DNA: TGCAGCGTGGAGGTCCGGACTAGCGGGGTTGGTGAGCAGTTCTTC; CDR3: CSVEVRTSGVGEQFF
V: TRBV7-9; J: TRBJ2-2; size: .; D: .; DNA: TGTGCCAGCAGTACTTTGGGGCCTGCGTCTACTGGGGAGCTGTTTTTT; CDR3: CASSTLGPASTGELFF
V: TRBV4-3; J: TRBJ1-1; size: few; D: TRBD1; DNA: TGCGCCAGCAGCCGATTACAGGGGGCCTGGAACACTGAAGCTTTCTTT; CDR3: CASSRLQGAWNTEAFF
V: TRBV4-1; J: TRBJ1-2; size: .; D: .; DNA: TGCGCCAGCAGCCAGGCCCCCGGGACCAGTTATGGCTACACCTTC; CDR3: CASSQAPGTSYGYTF
V: TRBV3-1; J: TRBJ1-1; size: .; D: TRBD1; DNA: TGTGCCAGCAGCCAGGACTGGGACAGGGGGCGAGCTTTCTTT; CDR3: CASSQDWDRGRAFF
V: TRBV13; J: TRBJ1-1; size: few; D: .; DNA: TGTGCCAGCAGCACGACGATCCCTTATATGAACACTGAAGCTTTCTTT; CDR3: CASSTTIPYMNTEAFF
V: TRBV4-3; J: TRBJ1-1; size: .; D: TRBD1; DNA: TGCGCCAGCAGCCTCCAGGGGGCCCACACTGAAGCTTTCTTT; CDR3: CASSLQGAHTEAFF
V: TRBV4-1; J: TRBJ2-3; size: many; D: TRBD2; DNA: TGCGCCAGCAGCCAATACTATGTCGGGACTAGCGGGGGGTCTTATACGCAGTATTTT; CDR3: CASSQYYVGTSGGSYTQYF
V: TRBV6-2/TRBV6-3; J: TRBJ2-1; size: .; D: .; DNA: TGTGCCAGCAGTCAGGGCAAGGGGCAGTTCTTC; CDR3: CASSQGKGQFF
V: TRBV7-2; J: TRBJ1-2; size: .; D: .; DNA: TGTGCCAGCACGGTGGGAGGGTCCTATGGCTACACCTTC; CDR3: CASTVGGSYGYTF
V: TRBV5-1; J: TRBJ2-1; size: .; D: TRBD1; DNA: TGCGCCAGCAGCAATGGACAGGGGCAATCCTACAATGAGCAGTTCTTC; CDR3: CASSNGQGQSYNEQFF
V: TRBV10-3; J: TRBJ2-7; size: .; D: TRBD1; DNA: TGTGCCATCAGTCCCAAAAGGACAGGGGGCTACGAGCAGTACTTC; CDR3: CAISPKRTGGYEQYF
V: TRBV6-5; J: TRBJ1-1; size: .; D: .; DNA: TGTGCCAGCAGGTTGGGGGTGGACACTGAAGCTTTCTTT; CDR3: CASRLGVDTEAFF
V: TRBV7-9; J: TRBJ2-5; size: many; D: .; DNA: TGTGCCAGCAGCTTATATGGTCTAGCACAAGAGACCCAGTACTTC; CDR3: CASSLYGLAQETQYF
V: TRBV12-3/TRBV12-4; J: TRBJ2-5; size: .; D: .; DNA: TGTGCCAGCAGTAGCTCCGGGACGGGGGAGACCCAGTACTTC; CDR3: CASSSSGTGETQYF
V: TRBV2; J: TRBJ1-2; size: .; D: TRBD1; DNA: TGTGCCAGCAGCGGACAGGGGGCCGACTATGGCTACACCTTC; CDR3: CASSGQGADYGYTF
V: TRBV9; J: TRBJ2-1; size: many; D: TRBD1; DNA: TGTGCCAGCAGCGTTGCCGGACAGGGGGACAATGAGCAGTTCTTC; CDR3: CASSVAGQGDNEQFF
V: TRBV20-1; J: TRBJ1-2; size: few; D: TRBD1; DNA: TGCAGTGCTAGAGGGGGGTCGGACAGGGGGAACGGCTACACCTTC; CDR3: CSARGGSDRGNGYTF
V: TRBV30; J: TRBJ1-5; size: few; D: TRBD1; DNA: TGTGCCTGGGGGACAGGGCGGAATCAGCCCCAGCATTTT; CDR3: CAWGTGRNQPQHF
V: TRBV4-2; J: TRBJ1-1; size: .; D: TRBD1; DNA: TGTGCCAGCAGCCAACGGACAGGGGTCGGGAACACTGAAGCTTTCTTT; CDR3: CASSQRTGVGNTEAFF
V: TRBV30; J: TRBJ1-2; size: .; D: TRBD1; DNA: TGTGCCTGGAGTGCCCAGGAGGCAGGGGGCGCGGAGGGCTACACCTTC; CDR3: CAWSAQEAGGAEGYTF
V: TRBV7-7; J: TRBJ2-3; size: .; D: .; DNA: TGTGCTAGCAGCTTAAGTCGGAGGGATACGCAGTATTTT; CDR3: CASSLSRRDTQYF
V: TRBV4-3; J: TRBJ2-7; size: .; D: .; DNA: TGCGCCAGCAGCCAAGATTTCTCCGCAGGGGCCACCTACGAGCAGTACTTC; CDR3: CASSQDFSAGATYEQYF
V: TRBV4-1; J: TRBJ1-1; size: .; D: .; DNA: TGCGCCAGCAGCCAGACGGGAGTTGGCACTGAAGTTTTCTTT; CDR3: CASSQTGVGTEVFF
V: TRBV10-2; J: TRBJ2-2; size: .; D: TRBD2; DNA: TGCGCCAGCAGTAGGACTAGCGGGGGGGCGGACACCGGGGAGCTGTTTTTT; CDR3: CASSRTSGGADTGELFF
V: TRBV4-1; J: TRBJ2-1; size: few; D: TRBD2; DNA: TGCGCCAGCAGCCAAGATTGGACTAGCGGGGGGAATGAGCAGTTCTTC; CDR3: CASSQDWTSGGNEQFF
V: TRBV19; J: TRBJ1-2; size: .; D: .; DNA: TGTGCCAGTAGTATAGATCGCCGGGGCGGAGGCTACACCTTC; CDR3: CASSIDRRGGGYTF
V: TRBV4-3; J: TRBJ1-6; size: few; D: .; DNA: TGCGCCAGCAGCCAAGATTCGGGGGGGCGCTCCTATAATTCACCCCTCCACTTT; CDR3: CASSQDSGGRSYNSPLHF
V: TRBV7-2; J: TRBJ1-1; size: many; D: .; DNA: TGTGCCAGCAGCTTAACCCTAAACACTGAAGCTTTCTTT; CDR3: CASSLTLNTEAFF
V: TRBV7-6; J: TRBJ2-3; size: .; D: TRBD2; DNA: TGTGCCAGCAGCTCTGACGGGGGGGCGTCCCCCACAGATACGCAGTATTTT; CDR3: CASSSDGGASPTDTQYF
V: TRBV27; J: TRBJ1-6; size: few; D: .; DNA: TGTGCCAGCAGCCTCGGGACTCTTGAAAGCTCCTATAATTCACCCCTCCACTTT; CDR3: CASSLGTLESSYNSPLHF
V: TRBV4-1; J: TRBJ2-1; size: many; D: TRBD2; DNA: TGCGCCAGCAGCCAAGAGACGGAGAGCGGGGGGGCCCGGTATGAGCAGTTCTTC; CDR3: CASSQETESGGARYEQFF
V: TRBV14; J: TRBJ2-4; size: few; D: TRBD1; DNA: TGTGCCAGCAGCCACACAGGGGAAAACATTCAGTACTTC; CDR3: CASSHTGENIQYF
V: TRBV9; J: TRBJ2-3; size: few; D: .; DNA: TGTGCCAGCAGCGGCGGTAGGGGCGGTTGGGGCACAGATACGCAGTATTTT; CDR3: CASSGGRGGWGTDTQYF
V: TRBV6-6; J: TRBJ1-5; size: .; D: .; DNA: TGTGCCAGCGGGTCGATCAATCAGCCCCAGCATTTT; CDR3: CASGSINQPQHF
V: TRBV5-5; J: TRBJ1-1; size: .; D: TRBD1; DNA: TGTGCCAGCAGCTTGGATCCTCGTGGGGCAGGGGGCCCGAACACTGAAGCTTTCTTT; CDR3: CASSLDPRGAGGPNTEAFF